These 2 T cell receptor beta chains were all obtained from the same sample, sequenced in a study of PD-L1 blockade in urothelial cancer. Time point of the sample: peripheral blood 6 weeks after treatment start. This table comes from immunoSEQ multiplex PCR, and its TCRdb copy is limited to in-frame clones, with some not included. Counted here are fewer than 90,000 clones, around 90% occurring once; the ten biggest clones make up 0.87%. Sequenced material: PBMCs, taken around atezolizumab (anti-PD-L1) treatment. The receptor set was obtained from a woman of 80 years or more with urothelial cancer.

CDR3 region: CASSPAGTGVGGEQFF. In nucleotides, the CDR3 is TGTGCCAGCAGCCCCGCCGGGACAGGGGTGGGTGGTGAGCAGTTCTTC. V and J are TRBV7-8 and TRBJ2-1; 10 nucleotides align to TRBD1. CDR1 and CDR2 from the germline V gene are SGHVS and FQNEAQ. There are 16 residues in the CDR3. J lost 9 bases, V lost 5 bases, and 13 bases had no gene match.

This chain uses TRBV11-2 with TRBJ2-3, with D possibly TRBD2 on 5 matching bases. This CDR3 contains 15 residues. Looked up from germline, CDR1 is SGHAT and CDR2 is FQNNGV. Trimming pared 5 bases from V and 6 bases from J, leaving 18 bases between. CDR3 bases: TGTGCCAGCAGCCGACCGAGGGCGGATACCGATACGCAGTATTTT. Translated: CASSRPRADTDTQYF.